The 25 T cell receptor beta chains reported below all come from one sample, sequenced in a study of T cell responses to AZD1222 COVID-19 vaccine. Sequencing was performed with immunoSEQ multiplex PCR; in TCRdb, only in-frame clones are kept and a portion is missing. The sample comprises some 110,000 clones, roughly nine tenths of which are singletons, and approximately 3.1% rests with the top ten. Sample: peripheral blood, taken on day 0 of AZD1222 vaccination. The receptors come from an adult in good health.

The chain recombines TRBV5-6 with TRBJ1-5, with 8 positions matching TRBD1. From germline, CDR1 is SGHDT and CDR2 YYEEEE. The V segment lost 3 bases and the J segment 1 base; nucleotides outside the gene matches: 9. CDR3 length: 17 residues. The CDR3 DNA is TGTGCCAGCAGCTCCGGACAGGGACGATTGAGCAATCAGCCCCAGCATTTT. Translation gives CASSSGQGRLSNQPQHF.

V gene TRBV7-9 combines with J gene TRBJ1-5; D gene uncertain. The V end lost 2 bases, the J end lost 5 bases, and 7 bases lay between the germline ends. Germline CDR1 SEHNR, CDR2 FQNEAQ (reference sequence). The CDR3 runs to 13 residues. The CDR3 DNA reads TGTGCCAGCAGCTTAAAGCGGGATCAGCCCCAGCATTTT. Translating it yields CASSLKRDQPQHF.

This clone was detected only once. V and J are TRBV7-2 and TRBJ2-2, with a possible D match to TRBD1 (6 bases). V was clipped by 2 bases and J by 6 bases, with 22 bases between them. The CDR3 contains 18 residues. Per germline, CDR1 SGHTA and CDR2 FQGNSA. The CDR3 loop reads CASSLTPLGGWGSGELFF. In nucleotides, the CDR3 is TGTGCCAGCAGCTTAACCCCCCTAGGGGGATGGGGTTCCGGGGAGCTGTTTTTT.

V usage is TRBV30 and J usage is TRBJ1-5; 7 positions match TRBD1. J lost 6 bases, V lost 1 base, and 3 bases had no gene match. The CDR3 has 13 amino acids. Germline loops: CDR1 GTSNPN, CDR2 SVGIG (reference sequence). The CDR3 sequence: CAWSGQGAQPQHF. The CDR3 region has the DNA TGTGCCTGGAGTGGACAGGGCGCTCAGCCCCAGCATTTT.

CDR3 region: CATSGQGGSNTEAFF. The CDR3 DNA follows: TGTGCCACCTCGGGACAGGGGGGAAGCAACACTGAAGCTTTCTTT. The V gene is TRBV5-5, the J gene TRBJ1-1, with TRBD1 identical over 11 bases. Germline V CDR1 and CDR2: SGHKS, YYEKEE (reference sequence). This CDR3 spans 15 amino acids. J lost 2 bases, V lost 9 bases, and 9 bases had no gene match.

The V gene is TRBV18, the J gene TRBJ1-1, with TRBD1 as a possible D gene (6 bases). CDR3 length equals 17 residues. Germline CDR1 is KGHSH and CDR2 is LQKENI. Trimming shortened V by 3 bases and J by 7 bases, and 24 bases separated the two germline ends. The CDR3 loop reads CASSPTSSGAGLNEAFF. The CDR3 DNA is TGTGCCAGCTCACCCACCTCCTCAGGGGCCGGGTTGAATGAAGCTTTCTTT.

The V gene is TRBV5-4, the J gene TRBJ2-7, with 8 bases aligning to TRBD2. This CDR3 spans 13 amino acids. The germline CDR1 and CDR2 sequences are SGHNT and YYREEE (reference sequence). J was trimmed by 5 bases and V by 4 bases; bases with no gene match: 5. The CDR3 DNA follows: TGTGCCAGCAGCGCACGGACTAGCAACGAGCAGTACTTC. Translation gives CASSARTSNEQYF.

CDR3 coding DNA: TGCGCCAGCAGCCCGGCGACAGGGGTCACTGAAGCTTTCTTT. It is translated as CASSPATGVTEAFF. The chain recombines TRBV5-1 with TRBJ1-1; TRBD1 agrees at 8 bases. The CDR3 spans 14 residues. V dropped 4 bases and J dropped 4; count of bases not matched to a gene: 6. Germline V lookup: CDR1 SGHRS, CDR2 YFSETQ.

The chain couples TRBV27 to TRBJ2-2; D unclear. The CDR3 totals 12 residues. Germline V gene lookup returns CDR1 MNHEY and CDR2 SMNVEV (reference sequence). Trimming cost V 7 bases and J 4 bases, with 7 bases left between them. The CDR3 loop is CASTPGTGELFF. The CDR3 DNA sequence: TGTGCCAGCACCCCGGGCACCGGGGAGCTGTTTTTT.

The chain has TRBV28 and TRBJ2-5; 13 bases are a match to TRBD2. From germline, CDR1 is MDHEN and CDR2 SYDVKM. This CDR3 is 17 amino acids long. V gave up 3 bases and J gave up 5 bases; unmatched junction bases: 9. CDR3 sequence reads: CASSFTGGLAGRETQYF. In DNA form, the CDR3 reads TGTGCCAGCAGTTTTACCGGGGGACTAGCGGGACGGGAGACCCAGTACTTC.

This chain uses TRBV28 with TRBJ2-6, with D possibly matching TRBD1 (5 bases). V was cut by 10 bases and J by 0 bases, with 13 bases left in between. Germline V gene lookup returns CDR1 MDHEN and CDR2 SYDVKM. The CDR3 covers 15 residues. Here the CDR3 reads CATWTYVSGANVLTF. CDR3 DNA: TGTGCCACCTGGACATACGTCTCTGGGGCCAACGTCCTGACTTTC.

The rearrangement uses TRBV2 and TRBJ2-3; TRBD2 matches 10 bases. This CDR3 comprises 16 residues. Germline CDR1 reads SNHLY; CDR2 reads FYNNEI. J gave up 1 base and V 5 bases, and 6 bases lay outside the gene matches. The CDR3 DNA sequence: TGTGCCAGCAGTCCTTGGACTAGCGGTGGCACAGATACGCAGTATTTT. This gives the protein CASSPWTSGGTDTQYF.

The V gene is TRBV9, the J gene TRBJ1-2; 8 bases fit TRBD1. Germline-derived CDR1 and CDR2 are SGDLS and YYNGEE. The CDR3 runs to 15 residues. V lost 2 bases and J lost 5; bases outside the gene matches: 8. The CDR3 bases are TGTGCCAGCAGCGTTGGGTCAGGGGGCGAGTATGGCTACACCTTC. Translation: CASSVGSGGEYGYTF.

V is TRBV25-1 and J is TRBJ2-1, with D possibly TRBD1 on 5 matching bases. CDR1 MGHDK and CDR2 SYGVNS come from the germline V gene. There are 14 residues in the CDR3. Trimming pared 1 base from V and 6 bases from J, leaving 10 bases between. The CDR3 loop is CASSEFGTGNEQFF. CDR3 bases: TGTGCCAGCAGTGAATTTGGAACAGGCAATGAGCAGTTCTTC.

The V gene is TRBV6-5, the J gene TRBJ2-2, with TRBD2 as a possible D gene (5 bases). The CDR3 has 15 residues. CDR1 and CDR2 (germline): MNHEY, SVGAGI. Deletions cut 6 bases from V and 0 bases from J, with 11 bases between. CDR3: CASRREFANTGELFF. CDR3 DNA sequence: TGTGCCAGCAGGAGGGAATTTGCGAACACCGGGGAGCTGTTTTTT.

V usage is TRBV24-1 and J usage is TRBJ2-3, with TRBD1 matching 7 bases. CDR3 length: 15 residues. With 4 bases clipped from V and 0 bases from J, the junction kept 3 bases outside the gene matches. Germline V gene data show CDR1 as KGHDR and CDR2 as SFDVKD. Here the CDR3 reads CATSEGGQSTDTQYF. CDR3 DNA sequence: TGTGCCACCAGTGAAGGGGGCCAGAGCACAGATACGCAGTATTTT.

The genes are TRBV30 and TRBJ2-3; 9 bases are shared with TRBD2. CDR3 length equals 16 residues. With 8 bases clipped from V and 2 bases from J, the junction kept 14 bases outside the gene matches. Germline assignment: CDR1 GTSNPN and CDR2 SVGIG (reference sequence). CDR3 amino acids: CAATGQRGAPTDTQYF. CDR3 in DNA: TGTGCCGCTACAGGACAGCGGGGGGCCCCCACAGATACGCAGTATTTT. Using reference TRBV30 and TRBJ2-3 for the parts outside the CDR3, the full variable domain is SQTIHQWPATLVQPVGSPLSLECTVEGTSNPNLYWYRQAAGRGLQLLFYSVGIGQISSEVPQNLSASRPQDRQFILSSKKLLLSDSGFYLCAATGQRGAPTDTQYFGPGTRLTVL.

The gene calls are TRBV18 and TRBJ1-1; perhaps TRBD1 as D (5 bases). The CDR3 consists of 15 residues. V lost 6 bases, J lost 3 bases, and 17 bases lay in between. Per germline, CDR1 KGHSH and CDR2 LQKENI. The CDR3 is CASSQKRGRYTEAFF. Written as DNA, the CDR3 is TGTGCCAGCTCCCAAAAACGGGGCAGGTACACTGAAGCTTTCTTT.

The chain combines TRBV19 with TRBJ2-7; a possible D gene is TRBD1 (6 bases). This CDR3 is 13 amino acids long. The V gene's germline CDR1 is LNHDA and CDR2 SQIVND (reference sequence). The V gene lost 3 bases and the J gene lost 5 bases, with 11 bases spanning the gap. The CDR3 nucleotides read TGTGCCAGTAGTATCAATACAGGGAACGAGCAGTACTTC. Its protein product is CASSINTGNEQYF. The variable domain in full, with the rest retrieved from reference TRBV19 and TRBJ2-7, is DGGITQSPKYLFRKEGQNVTLSCEQNLNHDAMYWYRQDPGQGLRLIYYSQIVNDFQKGDIAEGYSVSREKKESFPLTVTSAQKNPTAFYLCASSINTGNEQYFGPGTRLTVT.

This clone was found once. This chain links TRBV29-1 with TRBJ2-6, with D tentatively TRBD1 or TRBD2 (6 bases each). V shed 7 bases and J shed 2 bases, with 15 bases lying between them. The CDR3 extends over 15 amino acids. Germline V CDR1 and CDR2: SQVTM, ANQGSEA. In nucleotides, the CDR3 is TGCAGCGCCCTGACCGGGGGCGCTGGGGCCAACGTCCTGACTTTC. As protein: CSALTGGAGANVLTF. Together with reference TRBV29-1 and TRBJ2-6, the CDR3 gives the full variable domain: SAVISQKPSRDICQRGTSLTIQCQVDSQVTMMFWYRQQPGQSLTLIATANQGSEATYESGFVIDKFPISRPNLTFSTLTVSNMSPEDSSIYLCSALTGGAGANVLTFGAGSRLTVL.

The chain recombines TRBV19 with TRBJ2-1; D is undetermined. This CDR3 has 12 residues. The ends were cut back, 3 bases at V and 10 bases at J, with 10 bases in the middle. The germline V gene has CDR1 LNHDA and CDR2 SQIVND (reference sequence). CDR3 loop: CASSIGPHEQFF. CDR3 bases: TGTGCCAGTAGTATTGGGCCACACGAGCAGTTCTTC.

The chain carries TRBV30 and TRBJ2-7; D ambiguous. Per germline, CDR1 GTSNPN and CDR2 SVGIG (reference sequence). The CDR3 loop spans 13 amino acids. The V and J ends lost 5 bases and 6 bases respectively, with 17 bases between them. As DNA, the CDR3 is TGTGCCTGGGGTCGCCCGGCCGGGTTCGAGCAGTACTTC. This sequence encodes CAWGRPAGFEQYF.

This chain uses TRBV9 with TRBJ2-5, with a weak D call TRBD2 (6 bases). The CDR3 is 16 amino acids. Trimming removed 3 bases at V and 5 bases at J, with 20 bases between. CDR1 is SGDLS, CDR2 YYNGEE, per germline. As DNA, the CDR3 is TGTGCCAGCAGCGCCGGCCGTGGGGGAGGATATGAGACCCAGTACTTC. This encodes CASSAGRGGGYETQYF.

This clone was counted a single time. The rearrangement uses TRBV7-3 and TRBJ2-5; D perhaps matches TRBD2 (6 bases). This CDR3 has 13 residues. Looked up from germline, CDR1 is SGHTA and CDR2 is FQGTGA. Trimming took off 5 bases at V and 3 bases at J, with 10 bases between the two ends. The CDR3 bases are TGTGCCAGCAGCCGGGACTTTAAAGAGACCCAGTACTTC. Its protein is CASSRDFKETQYF.

The chain employs TRBV29-1 and TRBJ2-1; the match to TRBD2 covers 9 bases. The V gene's germline CDR1 is SQVTM and CDR2 ANQGSEA. V shed 2 bases and J 4 bases; nucleotides not matched to a gene: 3. This CDR3 has 14 amino acids. The CDR3 region is CSVESREGYNEQFF. CDR3 bases: TGCAGCGTTGAATCGCGGGAGGGTTACAATGAGCAGTTCTTC.